One sample yielded the 23 T cell receptor beta chains listed below, sequenced in a study of cytomegalovirus exposure and HLA in healthy donors. A multiplex PCR was run with 60 Vbeta primers and 13 Jbeta primers. Libraries were prepared by immunoSEQ multiplex PCR; TCRdb keeps only in-frame clonotypes and omits some of them. The sample has approximately 170,000 clones; 60% to 80% are singletons. The sequenced sample consisted of PBMCs. The receptors stem from a woman in her twenties or thirties in good health and CMV-seropositive.

As to this clone: The sample has other DNA sequences that encode this CDR3 too. The V call is TRBV5-1, the J call TRBJ2-5; D uncertain. Germline CDR1 and CDR2: SGHRS and YFSETQ. The CDR3 covers 14 residues. The V gene lost 4 bases and the J gene lost 1 base, with 11 bases spanning the gap. The DNA for the CDR3 is TGCGCCAGCAGCCTTGGCGGCGTCCAAGAGACCCAGTACTTC. It translates to CASSLGGVQETQYF.

The J gene is TRBJ2-1, the V gene TRBV10-1; 10 bases match TRBD1. V gave up 3 bases and J gave up 4 bases; unmatched junction bases: 9. This CDR3 is built from 17 residues. Per germline, CDR1 WNHNN and CDR2 SYGVQD (reference sequence). Written as DNA, the CDR3 is TGCGCCAGCAGTGATCGCCGGGACAGGGGACTGTACAATGAGCAGTTCTTC. Amino acids: CASSDRRDRGLYNEQFF.

The chain joins TRBV29-1 to TRBJ1-1, with D tentatively TRBD1 (6 bases). Germline V lookup: CDR1 SQVTM, CDR2 ANQGSEA. The length of the CDR3 is 11 residues. The ends were cut back, 7 bases at V and 8 bases at J, with 14 bases in the middle. This CDR3 reads CSGMQGQEAFF. The DNA of the CDR3 is TGCAGCGGGATGCAGGGACAAGAAGCTTTCTTT. The complete variable domain, with remaining parts taken from reference TRBV29-1 and TRBJ1-1, reads SAVISQKPSRDICQRGTSLTIQCQVDSQVTMMFWYRQQPGQSLTLIATANQGSEATYESGFVIDKFPISRPNLTFSTLTVSNMSPEDSSIYLCSGMQGQEAFFGQGTRLTVV.

The gene calls are TRBV29-1 and TRBJ2-5, with D maybe TRBD2 (6 bases). V lost 5 bases to trimming and J lost 4 bases, with 17 bases between them. The CDR3 loop spans 14 amino acids. The germline V gene has CDR1 SQVTM and CDR2 ANQGSEA. CDR3 amino acids: CSVRDSAPLETQYF. In DNA form, the CDR3 reads TGCAGCGTTCGGGACTCCGCCCCACTAGAGACCCAGTACTTC. The whole variable domain, filled in from reference TRBV29-1 and TRBJ2-5, reads SAVISQKPSRDICQRGTSLTIQCQVDSQVTMMFWYRQQPGQSLTLIATANQGSEATYESGFVIDKFPISRPNLTFSTLTVSNMSPEDSSIYLCSVRDSAPLETQYFGPGTRLLVL.

This chain joins TRBV6-5 and TRBJ2-6; D gene unclear. This CDR3 has 15 amino acids. Germline V gives CDR1 MNHEY, CDR2 SVGAGI. Deletions cut 5 bases from V and 0 bases from J, with 8 bases between. The CDR3 protein is CASSPVFSGANVLTF. Written as DNA, the CDR3 is TGTGCCAGCAGTCCTGTTTTCTCTGGGGCCAACGTCCTGACTTTC.

The chain uses TRBV6-5 and TRBJ1-1; D gene unclear. CDR1 is MNHEY and CDR2 is SVGAGI in the germline V gene. This CDR3 spans 11 amino acids. The V and J ends lost 7 bases and 8 bases respectively, with 11 bases between them. CDR3 amino acids: CASTRGIEAFF. As DNA, the CDR3 is TGTGCCAGCACCCGAGGGATCGAAGCTTTCTTT.

This rearrangement joins TRBV5-6 to TRBJ1-2; the D gene is possibly TRBD1 (6 bases). The CDR3 covers 12 residues. V lost 3 bases to trimming and J lost 8 bases, with 11 bases between them. Germline V gene data show CDR1 as SGHDT and CDR2 as YYEEEE. The CDR3: CASSSGTHGYTF. CDR3 in DNA: TGTGCCAGCAGCTCCGGGACACACGGCTACACCTTC.

The genes are TRBV28 and TRBJ2-2; D perhaps matches TRBD2 (5 bases). The CDR3 runs to 15 residues. V dropped 5 bases and J dropped 7 bases, with 17 bases sitting between them. In germline, CDR1 is MDHEN, CDR2 SYDVKM. CDR3 sequence: CASSSPTRNRGELFF. The DNA of the CDR3 is TGTGCCAGCAGTAGCCCTACTAGGAATCGCGGGGAGCTGTTTTTT.

A note on this clone: One end of the junction varies from germline; a read error may be responsible. The V call is TRBV7-9, the J call TRBJ1-1, with no clear D. The CDR3 spans 13 residues. CDR1 is SEHNR and CDR2 is FQNEAQ in the germline V gene (reference sequence). CDR3 sequence reads: CSSSLGGKTEAFF. In DNA, the CDR3 is TGTTCCAGCAGCTTGGGAGGGAAAACTGAAGCTTTCTTT.

The chain uses TRBV27 and TRBJ1-1, with D possibly being TRBD1 (6 bases). This CDR3 is built from 15 residues. Germline V gives CDR1 MNHEY, CDR2 SMNVEV (reference sequence). The CDR3 coding sequence is TGTGCGCACACAATTCACAGGGAAAACGAGACGCGAGCTTTCTTT. It yields the protein CAHTIHRENETRAFF.

At least ten counts were recorded for this clone. The sample holds other DNA sequences that translate to the same CDR3. V usage is TRBV15 and J usage is TRBJ2-3; 10 positions agree with TRBD2. CDR1 and CDR2 (germline): LNHNV, YYDKDF (reference sequence). The junction had 2 bases not matched to a gene; V was cut back by 1 base and J by 1 base. This CDR3 has 16 residues. The CDR3 region is CATSRGLAGGTDTQYF. The CDR3 DNA reads TGTGCCACCAGCAGAGGGCTAGCGGGAGGCACAGATACGCAGTATTTT.

V and J are TRBV6-1 and TRBJ1-5; tentative D call: TRBD1 (6 bases). Germline CDR1 MNHNS, CDR2 SASEGT. V was trimmed by 5 bases and J by 6 bases, leaving 17 bases between them. The CDR3 has 15 residues. CDR3 nucleotide sequence: TGTGCCAGCAGTCAAAACAGGGTCGAGGTTCAGCCCCAGCATTTT. It encodes CASSQNRVEVQPQHF.

The chain is built from TRBV5-5 and TRBJ1-2; TRBD1 might be the D (6 bases). The germline V gene encodes CDR1 SGHKS and CDR2 YYEKEE (reference sequence). V lost 3 bases to trimming and J lost 8 bases, with 17 bases between them. There are 14 residues in the CDR3. DNA for the CDR3: TGTGCCAGCAGCTACCGACAGGACGAGCAGGGCTACACCTTC. As protein: CASSYRQDEQGYTF.

This clone was recorded a few times. The J gene is TRBJ1-1, the V gene TRBV25-1; D is possibly TRBD1 (5 bases). The CDR3 loop spans 15 amino acids. Trimming cost V 5 bases and J 0 bases, with 13 bases left between them. From germline, CDR1 is MGHDK and CDR2 SYGVNS. The CDR3 bases are TGTGCCAGCAGTCCCCGGGGGGTCTTGAACACTGAAGCTTTCTTT. Protein product: CASSPRGVLNTEAFF.

The V gene is TRBV28, the J gene TRBJ1-5; possibly TRBD1 for D (5 bases). CDR3 length: 14 amino acids. The germline gives CDR1 MDHEN, CDR2 SYDVKM. Deletions cut 7 bases from V and 9 bases from J, with 19 bases between. The DNA for the CDR3 is TGTGCCAGCACACTCGGGGGGGGTCCTCGGCCCCAGCATTTT. It translates to CASTLGGGPRPQHF.

This chain connects TRBV12-5 to TRBJ2-7; perhaps TRBD2 as D (6 bases). Trimming took 6 bases from V and 6 from J, leaving 9 bases between them. The CDR3 consists of 11 residues. The germline gives CDR1 LGHNT, CDR2 FRNRAP. The CDR3 is CASGGGLEQYF. The DNA of the CDR3 is TGTGCTAGTGGCGGAGGGCTCGAGCAGTACTTC.

Of note for this clone: Germline is not matched at one junction end, which may reflect a read error. The genes are TRBV28 and TRBJ1-3; D is perhaps TRBD1 (6 bases). CDR1 MDHEN and CDR2 SYDVKM come from the germline V gene. CDR3 length: 16 residues. The CDR3 reads CASSLGGRGTGNAIYF. DNA for the CDR3: TGTGCCAGCAGTTTAGGGGGGAGGGGGACTGGAAACGCCATATATTTT.

The CDR3: CASSLGSIGQGANEQYF. The CDR3 DNA reads TGTGCCAGCAGCTTAGGGAGTATAGGACAGGGGGCTAACGAGCAGTACTTC. The rearrangement links TRBV13 to TRBJ2-7; 11 bases map to TRBD1. The CDR3 sequence is 17 residues long. V lost 0 bases and J lost 5; bases outside the gene matches: 9. Germline V CDR1 and CDR2: PRHDT, FYEKMQ (reference sequence). The full variable domain, in which reference TRBV13 and TRBJ2-7 provide the parts outside the CDR3, is AAGVIQSPRHLIKEKRETATLKCYPIPRHDTVYWYQQGPGQDPQFLISFYEKMQSDKGSIPDRFSAQQFSDYHSELNMSSLELGDSALYFCASSLGSIGQGANEQYFGPGTRLTVT.

CDR3 sequence (DNA): TGTGCCAGCAGCTTAGCAACAGGGGAATACTACGAGCAGTACTTC. Its protein product is CASSLATGEYYEQYF. The V call is TRBV7-2, the J call TRBJ2-7; TRBD1 aligns across 7 bases. V was pared by 0 bases and J by 3 bases, with 5 bases of the junction left unmatched. Germline lookup yields CDR1 SGHTA and CDR2 FQGNSA. The CDR3 sequence is 15 residues long.

The J gene is TRBJ1-5, the V gene TRBV6-1; TRBD1 agrees at 8 bases. CDR1 MNHNS and CDR2 SASEGT come from the germline V gene. Trimming at V came to 6 bases and at J to 7 bases, leaving 11 bases not matched to a gene. The CDR3 consists of 15 residues. CDR3 nucleotides: TGTGCCAGCAGCAGAAACAGGGGGGACAGGCAGCCCCAGCATTTT. Translated, it gives CASSRNRGDRQPQHF.

Details on this clone: At the DNA level, this CDR3 is encoded by other sequences in the same sample as well. The chain carries TRBV6-5 and TRBJ2-7, with D perhaps matching TRBD1 (6 bases). The V and J ends lost 6 bases and 4 bases respectively, with 10 bases between them. CDR1 and CDR2 from the germline V gene are MNHEY and SVGAGI. The CDR3 length is 12 residues. CDR3 in amino acids: CASSYQGYEQYF. In nucleotides, the CDR3 is TGTGCCAGCAGCTATCAGGGGTACGAGCAGTACTTC.

The rearrangement links TRBV28 to TRBJ1-1; D is unresolved. The CDR3 runs to 13 residues. The germline V gene encodes CDR1 MDHEN and CDR2 SYDVKM. The V end lost 2 bases, the J end lost 4 bases, and 8 bases lay between the germline ends. CDR3 DNA: TGTGCCAGCAGTTTAAGCGAACGCACTGAAGCTTTCTTT. Amino acid sequence: CASSLSERTEAFF.

V is TRBV28 and J is TRBJ1-1; 8 bases are shared with TRBD1. V was clipped by 6 bases and J by 7 bases; unmatched bases: 4. The CDR3 length is 12 residues. Per germline, CDR1 MDHEN and CDR2 SYDVKM. The CDR3 loop reads CASSWTGFEAFF. The CDR3 bases are TGTGCCAGCAGCTGGACAGGGTTTGAAGCTTTCTTT.